Listed here is a single TCR beta chain. No antigen is known for it. Within one base of it there is no much larger clone, and no base qualities were kept. Sequences SGHDN (CDR1) and FVKESK (CDR2) are obtained from the germline V gene. Trimming leaves V shorter by 5 bases and J shorter by 5 bases, with the junction holding 8 bases beyond the gene matches. The CDR3 contains 15 residues, cysteine and phenylalanine counted. Solely the CDR3 DNA is kept, with 45 bases framed from the first base. At diagnosis, peripheral blood, uninvolved tumor-adjacent lung and tumor were collected and were preserved as a mix of fresh-frozen and FFPE material. These data come from a study of T cells in localized non-small cell lung cancer (dated by TCRdb to about 2020). For the study in its entirety: T cell repertoires of some 240 early-stage NSCLC patients were analyzed, with tumors being compared against uninvolved tumor-adjacent lungs. All 220 or so NSCLC patients in the cohort were treatment-naive and had localized lung tumors that were resected. Of the NSCLC patients, approximately 130 were male and about a hundred were female, and the mean age was approximately 64 years. General conclusions and limits of the study: Longer overall survival was associated with higher T cell density in blood, whereas shorter survival was associated with higher clonality in adjacent lung. Because of the exploratory design, TCR variables were selected using unadjusted p-values without false-discovery rate correction. Uninvolved tumor-adjacent lung showed the highest T cell clonality, higher than tumor, which suggests more focused antigenic responses in the adjacent lung. A median of roughly 60 of the top 100 tumor clones were detected in paired uninvolved adjacent lung, and some 28 of these tumor clones were also found among the top 100 clones of the paired uninvolved adjacent lung. Because multi-region tumor sequencing was not performed, intratumor heterogeneity could not be ruled out.

TCR beta CDR3 regions were sequenced from DNA using the immunoSEQ Assay. The paper's processing steps were these. T cell density was computed as TCR beta template counts normalized to usable DNA estimated by amplifying housekeeping genes. Richness was estimated using the preseqR package, with extrapolation to 400,000 templates for PBMC samples and to 120,000 templates for tissue samples. Clonality was defined as one minus Pielou's evenness. Tissue-enriched TCRs were identified through differential abundance testing performed on productive amino-acid clonotypes, with a minimum total count of 5 and an alpha of 0.1. Repertoire overlap between compartments was quantified with the Jaccard Index and Morisita Overlap Index. GLIPH grouped TCR beta CDR3s together with public tetramer-defined viral CDR3s, and a viral motif had to include at least three viral sequences and also show V-gene enrichment. Drawn from immuneACCESS, this table holds only the in-frame rearrangements with V and J called that TCRdb kept. Clones are partly lost; checked studies trace under half to an unresolved V gene and leave the rest unexplained. V, J and clone size derive from that table, while D and trimming were established from the DNA sequence. This sample lists about 3,000 clones; approximately 17% were detected once. Roughly a fifth of the sample belongs to the ten largest clones.

This sequence originates from a man between 40 and 69 years old with stage I squamous cell lung carcinoma. Recombination linked TRBV14 to TRBJ2-1; 8 junctional bases match TRBD2. This sample comprised lung tumor tissue, obtained before any cancer treatment. The CDR3 region has the sequence CASSFIRGGNNEQFF. The nucleotide sequence reads as follows: TGTGCCAGCAGCTTTATCCGGGGGGGGAACAATGAGCAGTTCTTC.